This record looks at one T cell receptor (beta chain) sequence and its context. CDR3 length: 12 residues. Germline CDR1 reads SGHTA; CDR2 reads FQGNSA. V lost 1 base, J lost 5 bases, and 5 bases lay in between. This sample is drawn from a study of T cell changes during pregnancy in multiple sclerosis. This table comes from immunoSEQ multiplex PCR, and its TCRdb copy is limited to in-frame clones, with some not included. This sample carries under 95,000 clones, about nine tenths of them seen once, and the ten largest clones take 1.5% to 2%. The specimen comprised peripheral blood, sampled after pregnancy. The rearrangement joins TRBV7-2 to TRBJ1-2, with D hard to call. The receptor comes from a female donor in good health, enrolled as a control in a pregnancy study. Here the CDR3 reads CASSLGQYGYTF. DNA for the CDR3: TGTGCCAGCAGCTTAGGGCAGTATGGCTACACCTTC.